This T cell receptor (beta chain) emerged from a study of technical replicates of blood from a few donors. Losses at the gene ends were 3 bases for V and 7 bases for J; bases not matched to a gene: 5. The CDR3 runs 13 residues. Germline V gene data show CDR1 as SGHVS and CDR2 as FQNEAQ. Assay: immunoSEQ multiplex PCR; the TCRdb copy retains only in-frame clones and omits some. The profile shows tens of thousands of clones, around 92% of them singletons. This clone is a singleton in its sample. The sequencing input was PBMCs. This receptor was taken from a human donor in good health. Some clones in this sample may be carry-over from other donors' samples. The V and J genes are TRBV7-8 and TRBJ1-2; TRBD1 matches at 7 bases. This CDR3 is CASSFRQGVGYTF. The CDR3, as DNA: TGTGCCAGCAGCTTTAGACAGGGTGTTGGCTACACCTTC.